This paragraph covers one TCR beta chain sequence. This clonotype was found a few times. Its antigen remains unidentified. No per-base quality is available; no much larger clone lies one base away. This specimen comes from a study of response to subunit inactivated influenza vaccine (dated by TCRdb to 2017 to 2018). About the full investigation: To follow how T cells responded to a trivalent subunit inactivated influenza vaccine, the researchers relied on deep quantitative profiling of the T cell receptor repertoire. The paper's findings and limits, for the study overall: The authors suggested that each seasonal influenza vaccination may recruit only a limited number of new T cells.

The library was produced with RT-PCR. Sequencer: Illumina HiSeq 2500. The public sequencing data were trimmed at Q25 with fastp and processed into clonotypes with MiXCR by TCRdb, which kept only in-frame beta chains. Each entry is one CDR3 protein sequence, shown with its most common DNA and genes. The sample data list around 570,000 distinct CDR3 sequences, and about 10% of these were observed just once. The ten largest clonotypes hold approximately 11% of the sample. Sequences KGHSH (CDR1) and LQKENI (CDR2) are obtained from the germline V gene. Including the terminal cysteine and phenylalanine, the CDR3 comprises 14 residues. Only the CDR3 DNA stays, 42 bases, in frame from base 1. The junction shows trimming of 2 bases on V and 5 bases on J, plus 12 bases between the germline ends. The data also belong to a second study, concerning T cells expressing NK-cell markers. As the second study states: TCR beta cDNA libraries were made by 5'RACE template switching that added a universal primer site and unique molecular identifiers. Fewer than ten donors provided sorted CD3+CD56+NKG2C+, CD3+CD56+NKG2C- and CD3+CD56-NKG2C+ T-cell subsets, whose TCR beta-chain repertoires were profiled. Among the eight sequenced donors, only one was HCMV-seronegative, while the other seven were HCMV-seropositive. To restrict sorting to alphabetaTCR-expressing T cells, an anti-gammadeltaTCR antibody was added in several experiments. In several donors, the dominant CD3+CD56+NKG2C+ clonotypes ranked among the top 10 CD8+ clonotypes, making up roughly 1.0-8% of CD8+ T cells. Those dominant clonotypes were again the most abundant among CD3+CD56-NKG2C+ cells in a handful of donors, at about 28.3-65%. Whether the expanded NKG2C-expressing T cell clones were specific for HCMV antigens was left unclear. All eight donors whose samples were sequenced were randomly selected healthy volunteers, three of them men and five women. HCMV serostatus was determined by detecting HCMV-specific IgG in serum with a commercial ELISA kit. Peripheral blood mononuclear cells were isolated from blood by Ficoll density gradient centrifugation. For more than five donors, bulk peripheral blood T-cell repertoires were additionally sequenced from unsorted PBMC. cDNA synthesis was primed from the TCR beta constant segment, followed by two successive PCR amplification steps. Illumina HiSeq 2000/2500, MiSeq or NextSeq was used to sequence libraries as 2 x 150 bp reads. MIGEC was used to demultiplex reads and group the reads by UMI, and MiTCR was used to assemble and quantify clonotypes. To exclude erroneous sequences, any TCR cDNA sequence not supported by at least two reads was discarded. The tcR package was used for downstream repertoire analysis, and clonotypes were matched across fractions by CDR3 nucleotide sequence plus V segment. VDJmatch was used to annotate antigen specificity against VDJdb, with one amino acid substitution in CDR3 allowed.

The sequencing used PBMCs from blood, collected on the day of vaccination. The clonotype was recovered from a man aged 50 or older who received an inactivated influenza vaccine. Donor details come from another sample of the same person, matched by shared clones. The rearrangement combines TRBV18 with TRBJ2-5; the best D guess is TRBD1, with 5 bases matching. This receptor carries the CDR3 CASSPATRVETQYF. The nucleotide sequence is given as TGTGCCAGCTCACCAGCGACCAGGGTTGAGACCCAGTACTTC.